The 13 T cell receptor beta chains listed next were all sequenced from one sample in a study of shared clonotypes between healthy human individuals. Assay: immunoSEQ multiplex PCR; the TCRdb copy retains only in-frame clones and omits some. The data show millions of clones, with roughly 92% seen just once and over 0.12% held by the top ten. What was sequenced was naive CD4+ T cells sorted from blood. The subset: CD45RA+ positively selected. The receptors here all came from a man between 18 and 35 years old in good health.

The V gene is TRBV10-3, the J gene TRBJ1-6; a weak D match, TRBD1 (5 bases). There are 13 residues in the CDR3. From germline, CDR1 is ENHRY and CDR2 SYGVKD. V gave up 6 bases and J gave up 9 bases, with 12 bases separating them. The CDR3 is CAIRGEGGSPLHF. The DNA of the CDR3 is TGTGCCATCAGGGGGGAGGGTGGTTCACCCCTCCACTTT.

This clone was found a few times. The chain recombines TRBV7-9 with TRBJ1-6; no reliable D call. V shed 4 bases and J shed 10 bases, with 11 bases lying between them. The germline V gene encodes CDR1 SEHNR and CDR2 FQNEAQ (reference sequence). This CDR3 contains 13 residues. CDR3 in DNA: TGTGCCAGCAGCTCAACCGCGGAGTCACCCCTCCACTTT. Translation: CASSSTAESPLHF.

This sequence joins TRBV15 and TRBJ2-7; the D gene is possibly TRBD2 (5 bases). CDR3 length: 16 amino acids. V shed 0 bases and J shed 0 bases, with 12 bases lying between them. Germline CDR1 LNHNV, CDR2 YYDKDF (reference sequence). The CDR3 DNA is TGTGCCACCAGCAGAGATTCGATAGGGAGCTCCTACGAGCAGTACTTC. It codes for CATSRDSIGSSYEQYF.

In its sample, this clone was seen once. V and J are TRBV21-1 and TRBJ2-7; whether TRBD2, the table's D call, matches the DNA was not checked. TRBV21-1 is a pseudogene locus. The length of the CDR3 is 16 residues. The CDR3 nucleotides read TGTGCCAGCAGCAAAGCTTACCGGGAGTACGTCTACGAGCAGTACTTC. The encoded protein is CASSKAYREYVYEQYF.

Comments on this clone: One junction end disagrees with the germline gene, perhaps due to a read error. The J gene is TRBJ2-7, the V gene TRBV15, with TRBD1 matching over 10 bases. The CDR3 totals 13 residues. The V gene's germline CDR1 is LNHNV and CDR2 YYDKDF (reference sequence). This CDR3 reads CATSREQWDRGDF. Here the CDR3 DNA reads TGTGCCACCAGCAGAGAACAATGGGACAGGGGAGACTTC.

The rearrangement uses TRBV9 and TRBJ2-7; 11 positions match TRBD1. CDR1 is SGDLS and CDR2 is YYNGEE in the germline V gene. CDR3 length: 16 amino acids. J gave up 6 bases and V 0 bases, and 8 bases lay outside the gene matches. This chain's CDR3 is CASSVGAGTGGAEQYF. The CDR3, as DNA: TGTGCCAGCAGCGTAGGGGCCGGGACAGGGGGTGCCGAGCAGTACTTC.

V usage is TRBV10-3 and J usage is TRBJ1-1; D uncertain. Trimming removed 6 bases at V and 7 bases at J, with 12 bases between. CDR1 ENHRY and CDR2 SYGVKD come from the germline V gene. The CDR3 loop spans 12 amino acids. CDR3 sequence: CAISWDPGEAFF. Written as DNA, the CDR3 is TGTGCCATCAGCTGGGATCCCGGTGAAGCTTTCTTT.

This chain links TRBV6-6 with TRBJ1-1; D gene unclear. Germline V CDR1 and CDR2: MNHNY, SVGAGI (reference sequence). The CDR3 extends over 15 amino acids. The germline V and J ends were trimmed by 6 bases and 3 bases, with 17 bases remaining between them. The CDR3 here is CASRNGYSMHTEAFF. CDR3 bases: TGTGCCAGCAGAAACGGCTACTCTATGCACACTGAAGCTTTCTTT.

This chain joins TRBV28 and TRBJ1-5; no reliable D call. Germline V CDR1 and CDR2: MDHEN, SYDVKM. The CDR3 consists of 12 residues. Trimming removed 3 bases from V and 9 bases from J, with 9 bases in between. The CDR3 spells CASSFEARPQHF. The CDR3 bases are TGTGCCAGCAGTTTCGAGGCCCGGCCCCAGCATTTT.

V gene TRBV7-9 combines with J gene TRBJ2-3, with TRBD2 as a possible D gene (5 bases). The CDR3 consists of 14 residues. Trimming left V 5 bases short and J 2 bases short, with 11 bases between. Germline CDR1 SEHNR, CDR2 FQNEAQ (reference sequence). This CDR3 is CASSPRGFTDTQYF. Written as DNA, the CDR3 is TGTGCCAGCAGCCCCCGAGGGTTCACAGATACGCAGTATTTT.

The rearrangement uses TRBV6-1 and TRBJ1-2; D possibly corresponds to TRBD1 (5 bases). Trimming cost V 3 bases and J 5 bases, with 19 bases left between them. Looked up from germline, CDR1 is MNHNS and CDR2 is SASEGT. The CDR3 contains 16 residues. CDR3 sequence (DNA): TGTGCCAGCAGTGAGACTACAGGCAATTGGTTATATGGCTACACCTTC. Translation: CASSETTGNWLYGYTF.

This rearrangement joins TRBV7-9 to TRBJ1-4; D gene ambiguous. The CDR3 is 13 amino acids. V dropped 6 bases and J dropped 8 bases, with 13 bases sitting between them. CDR1 SEHNR and CDR2 FQNEAQ come from the germline V gene (reference sequence). CDR3 loop: CASRRVVEEKLFF. DNA of the CDR3: TGTGCCAGCAGAAGGGTTGTAGAAGAAAAACTGTTTTTT.

A remark on this clone: Other DNA sequences in this specimen translate into the identical CDR3. This chain connects TRBV7-2 to TRBJ1-3; D ambiguous. Germline assignment: CDR1 SGHTA and CDR2 FQGNSA. V shed 5 bases and J shed 0 bases, with 8 bases lying between them. The CDR3 runs 14 residues. The DNA of the CDR3 is TGTGCCAGCAGCCCCGGATCCTCTGGAAACACCATATATTTT. Protein product: CASSPGSSGNTIYF.